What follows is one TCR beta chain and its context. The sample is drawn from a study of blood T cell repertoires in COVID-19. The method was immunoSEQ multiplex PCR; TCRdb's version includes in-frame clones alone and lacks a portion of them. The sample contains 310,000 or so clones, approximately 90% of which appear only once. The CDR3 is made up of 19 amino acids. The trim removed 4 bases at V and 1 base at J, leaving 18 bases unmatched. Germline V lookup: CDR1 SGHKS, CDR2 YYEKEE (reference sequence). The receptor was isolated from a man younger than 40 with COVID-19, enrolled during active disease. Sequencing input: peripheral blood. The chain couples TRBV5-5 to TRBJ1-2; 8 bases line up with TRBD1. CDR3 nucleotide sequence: TGTGCCAGCAGCGCCGGCGGACAGGGATTCATCGTAGATAACTATGGCTACACCTTC. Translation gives CASSAGGQGFIVDNYGYTF.